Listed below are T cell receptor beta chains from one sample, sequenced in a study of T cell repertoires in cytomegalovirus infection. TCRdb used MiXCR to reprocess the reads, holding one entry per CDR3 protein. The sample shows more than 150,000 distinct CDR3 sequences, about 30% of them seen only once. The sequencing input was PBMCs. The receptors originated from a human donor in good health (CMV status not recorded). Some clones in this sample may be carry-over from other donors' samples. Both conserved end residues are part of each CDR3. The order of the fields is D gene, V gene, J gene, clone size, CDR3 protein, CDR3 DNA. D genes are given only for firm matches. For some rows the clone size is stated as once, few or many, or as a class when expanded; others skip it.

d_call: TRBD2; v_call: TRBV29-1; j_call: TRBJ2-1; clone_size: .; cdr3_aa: CSVGGASGGQNEQFF; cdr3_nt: TGCAGCGTTGGGGGGGCTAGCGGGGGTCAGAATGAGCAGTTCTTC
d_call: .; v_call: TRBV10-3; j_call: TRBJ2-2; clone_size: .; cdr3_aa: CAISPEVWSLSTGELFF; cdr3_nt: TGTGCCATCAGTCCAGAGGTGTGGTCCTTGAGCACCGGGGAGCTGTTTTTT
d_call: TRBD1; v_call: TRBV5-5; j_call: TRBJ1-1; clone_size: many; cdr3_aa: CASSLPQGVEAFF; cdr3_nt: TGTGCCAGCAGCCTTCCTCAGGGGGTTGAAGCTTTCTTT
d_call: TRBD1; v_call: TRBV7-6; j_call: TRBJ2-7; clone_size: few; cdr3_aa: CASSPISGTGVAEQYF; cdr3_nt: TGTGCCAGCAGTCCCATTTCCGGGACAGGGGTTGCCGAGCAGTACTTC
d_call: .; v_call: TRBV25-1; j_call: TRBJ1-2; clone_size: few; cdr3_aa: CASSPLGDYGYTF; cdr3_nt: TGTGCCAGCAGTCCCTTGGGCGACTATGGCTACACCTTC
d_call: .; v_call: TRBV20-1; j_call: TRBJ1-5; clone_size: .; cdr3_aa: CSATPGEQPQHF; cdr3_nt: TGCAGTGCTACACCGGGTGAACAGCCCCAGCATTTT
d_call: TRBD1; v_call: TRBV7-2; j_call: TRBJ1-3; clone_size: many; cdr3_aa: CASSPTGEGNTIYF; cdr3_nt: TGTGCCAGCAGCCCGACAGGGGAAGGAAACACCATATATTTT
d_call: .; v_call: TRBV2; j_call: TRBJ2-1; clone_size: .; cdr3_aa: CASRGPEYNEQFF; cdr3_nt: TGTGCCAGCAGGGGTCCGGAATACAATGAGCAGTTCTTC
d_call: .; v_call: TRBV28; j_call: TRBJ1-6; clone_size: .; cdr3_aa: CASSLGTVNSPLHF; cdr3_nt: TGTGCCAGCAGTTTAGGCACAGTCAATTCACCCCTCCACTTT
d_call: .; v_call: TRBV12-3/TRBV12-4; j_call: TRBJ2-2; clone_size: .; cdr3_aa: CASSPPPGELFF; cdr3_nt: TGTGCCAGCAGCCCTCCCCCCGGGGAGCTGTTTTTT
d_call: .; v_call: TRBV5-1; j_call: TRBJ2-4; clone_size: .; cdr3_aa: CASSLVSENLAKNIQYF; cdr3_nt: TGCGCCAGCAGCTTGGTATCGGAGAACCTAGCCAAAAACATTCAGTACTTC
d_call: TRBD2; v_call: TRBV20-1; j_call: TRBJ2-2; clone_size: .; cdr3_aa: CSARSSGDGGELFF; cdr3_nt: TGCAGTGCTCGTTCTAGCGGGGACGGCGGGGAGCTGTTTTTT
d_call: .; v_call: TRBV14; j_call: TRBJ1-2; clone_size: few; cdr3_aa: CASSQESWAVYGYTF; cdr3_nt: TGTGCCAGCAGCCAAGAAAGTTGGGCAGTATATGGCTACACCTTC
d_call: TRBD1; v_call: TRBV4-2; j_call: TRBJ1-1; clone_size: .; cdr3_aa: CASSQAGQGGEAIF; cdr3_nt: TGTGCCAGCAGCCAAGCCGGACAGGGGGGTGAAGCTATCTTT
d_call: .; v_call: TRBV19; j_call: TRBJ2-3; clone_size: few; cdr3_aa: CASSDTYRRTSTDTQYF; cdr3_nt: TGTGCCAGTAGTGATACATACAGGAGAACTAGCACAGATACGCAGTATTTT
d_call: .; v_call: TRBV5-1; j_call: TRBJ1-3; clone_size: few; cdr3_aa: CASSLDLVGNTIYF; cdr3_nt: TGCGCCAGCAGCTTGGATTTGGTCGGAAACACCATATATTTT
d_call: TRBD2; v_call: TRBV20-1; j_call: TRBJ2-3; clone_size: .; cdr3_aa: CSAPSGGAGDTQYF; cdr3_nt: TGCAGTGCCCCGAGCGGGGGGGCTGGAGATACGCAGTATTTT
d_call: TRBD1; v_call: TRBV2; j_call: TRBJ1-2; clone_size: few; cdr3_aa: CASTGTATNYGYTF; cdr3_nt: TGTGCCAGCACCGGGACAGCTACTAACTATGGCTACACCTTC
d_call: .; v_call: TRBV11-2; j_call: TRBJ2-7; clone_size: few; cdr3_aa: CASSLTVDEQYF; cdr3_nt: TGTGCCAGCAGCTTGACGGTAGACGAGCAGTACTTC
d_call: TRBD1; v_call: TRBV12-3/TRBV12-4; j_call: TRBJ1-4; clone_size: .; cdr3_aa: CASSDTGGVNEKLFF; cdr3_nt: TGTGCCAGCAGTGATACAGGGGGGGTAAATGAAAAACTGTTTTTT
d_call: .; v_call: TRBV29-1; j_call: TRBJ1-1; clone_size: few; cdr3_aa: CSVVEGLTEAFF; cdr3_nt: TGCAGCGTTGTGGAGGGTCTCACTGAAGCTTTCTTT
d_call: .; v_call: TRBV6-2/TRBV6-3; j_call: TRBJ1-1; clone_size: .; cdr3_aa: CASSYAGVDTEAFF; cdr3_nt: TGTGCCAGCAGTTATGCCGGCGTTGACACTGAAGCTTTCTTT
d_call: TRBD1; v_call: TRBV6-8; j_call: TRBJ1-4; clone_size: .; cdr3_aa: CASRGSRDRAGYEKLFF; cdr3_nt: TGTGCCAGCAGGGGGTCCCGGGACAGGGCCGGATATGAAAAACTGTTTTTT
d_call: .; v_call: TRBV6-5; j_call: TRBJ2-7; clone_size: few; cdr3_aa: CASSSQLVVEQYF; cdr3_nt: TGTGCCAGCAGTTCTCAGCTAGTCGTCGAGCAGTACTTC
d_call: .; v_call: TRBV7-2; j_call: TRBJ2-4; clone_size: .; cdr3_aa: CASSQGLKNIQYF; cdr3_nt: TGTGCCAGCAGCCAGGGACTCAAAAACATTCAGTACTTC
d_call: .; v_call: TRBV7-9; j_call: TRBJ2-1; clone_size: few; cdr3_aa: CASSSPTVNEQFF; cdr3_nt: TGTGCCAGCAGCTCCCCGACCGTAAATGAGCAGTTCTTC
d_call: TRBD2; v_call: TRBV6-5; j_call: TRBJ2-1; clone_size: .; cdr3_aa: CASSYSYGGVKFF; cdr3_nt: TGTGCCAGCAGTTACTCGTACGGGGGGGTCAAATTCTTC
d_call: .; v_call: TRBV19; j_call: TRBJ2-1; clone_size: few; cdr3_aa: CASTKGGGEQFF; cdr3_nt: TGTGCCAGTACAAAAGGGGGGGGTGAGCAGTTCTTC
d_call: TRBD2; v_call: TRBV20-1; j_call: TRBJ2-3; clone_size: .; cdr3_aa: CSASERGTQADTQYF; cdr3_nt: TGCAGTGCTTCCGAGCGGGGGACGCAAGCAGATACGCAGTATTTT
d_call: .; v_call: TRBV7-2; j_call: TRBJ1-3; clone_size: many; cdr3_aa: CASSVSHFSGNTIYF; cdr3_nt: TGTGCCAGCAGCGTTTCCCACTTCTCTGGAAACACCATATATTTT
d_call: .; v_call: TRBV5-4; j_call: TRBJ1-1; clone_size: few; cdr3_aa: CASSLNGGHPNTEAFF; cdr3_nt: TGTGCCAGCAGCTTGAACGGGGGCCATCCGAACACTGAAGCTTTCTTT
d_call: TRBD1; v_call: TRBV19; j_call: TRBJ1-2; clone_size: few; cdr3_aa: CASSTGQHYGYTF; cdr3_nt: TGTGCCAGTAGTACGGGACAGCACTATGGCTACACCTTC
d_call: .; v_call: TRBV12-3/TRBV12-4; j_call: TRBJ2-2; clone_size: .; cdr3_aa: CASRRQATLSTGELFF; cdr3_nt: TGTGCCAGCAGGAGACAGGCCACTCTGAGCACCGGGGAGCTGTTTTTT
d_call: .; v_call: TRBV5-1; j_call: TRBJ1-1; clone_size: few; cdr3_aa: CASSQGQNTEAFF; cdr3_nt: TGCGCCAGCAGCCAGGGACAGAACACTGAAGCTTTCTTT
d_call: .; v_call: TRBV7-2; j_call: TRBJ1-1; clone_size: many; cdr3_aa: CASRVGRGNTEAFF; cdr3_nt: TGTGCCAGCAGGGTTGGGAGGGGTAACACTGAAGCTTTCTTT
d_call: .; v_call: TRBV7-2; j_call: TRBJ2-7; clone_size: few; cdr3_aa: CASSLGRTVSHAYEQYF; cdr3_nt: TGTGCCAGCAGCTTAGGAAGAACCGTTTCCCATGCCTACGAGCAGTACTTC
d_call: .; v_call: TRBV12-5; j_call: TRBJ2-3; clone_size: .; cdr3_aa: CASGLPAPTDTQYF; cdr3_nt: TGTGCTAGTGGTTTGCCCGCCCCCACAGATACGCAGTATTTT
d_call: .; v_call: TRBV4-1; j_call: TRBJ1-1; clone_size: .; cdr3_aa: CASSQEGGNTEAFF; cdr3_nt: TGCGCCAGCAGCCAAGAGGGCGGGAACACTGAAGCTTTCTTT
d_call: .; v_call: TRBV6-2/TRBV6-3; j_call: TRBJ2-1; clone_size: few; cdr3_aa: CASTQTRSYNEQFF; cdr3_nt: TGTGCCAGCACCCAGACACGCTCCTACAATGAGCAGTTCTTC
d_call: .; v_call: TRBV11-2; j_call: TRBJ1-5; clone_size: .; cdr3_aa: CASSSLSDQPQHF; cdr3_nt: TGTGCCAGCAGCTCTCTCTCCGACCAGCCCCAGCATTTT
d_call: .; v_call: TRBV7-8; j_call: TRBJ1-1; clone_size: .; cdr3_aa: CASSTRTAPVNTEAFF; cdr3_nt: TGTGCCAGCAGCACAAGGACAGCCCCGGTGAACACTGAAGCTTTCTTT
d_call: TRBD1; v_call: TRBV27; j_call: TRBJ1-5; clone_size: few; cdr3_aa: CASSPGQGPNQPQHF; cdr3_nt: TGTGCCAGCAGTCCCGGACAGGGGCCCAATCAGCCCCAGCATTTT